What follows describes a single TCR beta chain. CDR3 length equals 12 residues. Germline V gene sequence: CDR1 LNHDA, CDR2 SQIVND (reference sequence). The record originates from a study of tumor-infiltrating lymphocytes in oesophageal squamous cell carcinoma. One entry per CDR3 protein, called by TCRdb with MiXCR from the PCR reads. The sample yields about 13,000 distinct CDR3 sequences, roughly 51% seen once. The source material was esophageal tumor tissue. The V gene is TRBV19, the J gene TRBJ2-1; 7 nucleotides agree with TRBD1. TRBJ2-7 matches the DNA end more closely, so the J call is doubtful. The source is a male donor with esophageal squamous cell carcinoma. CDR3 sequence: CATATGSYEQYF. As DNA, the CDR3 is TGTGCCACAGCGACAGGGTCCTACGAGCAGTACTTC.